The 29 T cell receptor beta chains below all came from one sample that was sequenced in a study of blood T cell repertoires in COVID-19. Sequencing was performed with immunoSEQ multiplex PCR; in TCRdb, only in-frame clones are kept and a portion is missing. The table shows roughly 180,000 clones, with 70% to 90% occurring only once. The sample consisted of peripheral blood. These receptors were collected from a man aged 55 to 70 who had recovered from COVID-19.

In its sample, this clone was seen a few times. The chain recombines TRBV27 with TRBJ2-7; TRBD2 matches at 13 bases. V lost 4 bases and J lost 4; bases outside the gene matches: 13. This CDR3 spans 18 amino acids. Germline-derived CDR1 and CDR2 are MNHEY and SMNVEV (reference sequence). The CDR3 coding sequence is TGTGCCAGCAGTTCACTCCCAGGACTAGCGGGGGCAAGTTACGAGCAGTACTTC. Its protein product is CASSSLPGLAGASYEQYF.

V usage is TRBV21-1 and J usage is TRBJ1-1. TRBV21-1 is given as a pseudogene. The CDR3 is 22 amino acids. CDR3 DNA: TGTGCCAGCAGCAAAGGCCCTGTAGCGGGTGGGGTAAAGACAGTATTTGACACTGAAGCTTTCTTT. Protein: CASSKGPVAGGVKTVFDTEAFF.

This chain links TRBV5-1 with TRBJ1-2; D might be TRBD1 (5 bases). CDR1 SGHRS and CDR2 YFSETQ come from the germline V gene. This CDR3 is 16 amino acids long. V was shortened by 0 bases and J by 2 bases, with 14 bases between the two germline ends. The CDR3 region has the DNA TGCGCCAGCAGCTTGGGAGAAGGGGTTTGGAACTATGGCTACACCTTC. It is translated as CASSLGEGVWNYGYTF.

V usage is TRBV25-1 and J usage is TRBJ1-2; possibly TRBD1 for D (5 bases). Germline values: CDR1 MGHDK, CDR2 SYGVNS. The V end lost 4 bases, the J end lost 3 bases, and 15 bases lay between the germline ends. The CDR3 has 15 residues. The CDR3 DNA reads TGTGCCAGCAGTGCTACCTCCAGGGTAGACTATGGCTACACCTTC. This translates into CASSATSRVDYGYTF.

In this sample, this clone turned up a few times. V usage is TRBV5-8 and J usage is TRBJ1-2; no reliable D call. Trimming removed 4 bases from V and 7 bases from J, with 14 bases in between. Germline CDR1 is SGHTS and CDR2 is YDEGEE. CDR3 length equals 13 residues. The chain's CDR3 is CASSPTTLAGYTF. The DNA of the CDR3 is TGTGCCAGCAGCCCCACGACATTGGCTGGCTACACCTTC.

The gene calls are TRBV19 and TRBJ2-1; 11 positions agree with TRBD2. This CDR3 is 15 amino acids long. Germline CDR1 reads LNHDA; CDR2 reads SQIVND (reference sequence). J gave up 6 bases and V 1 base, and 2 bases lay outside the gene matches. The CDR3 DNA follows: TGTGCCAGTAGTATAGGACTAGCGGGGACCAATGAGCAGTTCTTC. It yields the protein CASSIGLAGTNEQFF.

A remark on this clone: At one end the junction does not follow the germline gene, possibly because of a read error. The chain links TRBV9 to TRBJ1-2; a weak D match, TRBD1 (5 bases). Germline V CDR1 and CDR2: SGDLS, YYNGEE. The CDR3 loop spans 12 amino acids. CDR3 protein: CASTVGARGYTF. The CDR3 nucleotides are TGTGCCAGCACCGTAGGGGCTCGAGGCTACACCTTC. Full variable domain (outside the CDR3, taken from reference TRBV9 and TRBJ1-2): DSGVTQTPKHLITATGQRVTLRCSPRSGDLSVYWYQQSLDQGLQFLIQYYNGEERAKGNILERFSAQQFPDLHSELNLSSLELGDSALYFCASTVGARGYTFGSGTRLTVV.

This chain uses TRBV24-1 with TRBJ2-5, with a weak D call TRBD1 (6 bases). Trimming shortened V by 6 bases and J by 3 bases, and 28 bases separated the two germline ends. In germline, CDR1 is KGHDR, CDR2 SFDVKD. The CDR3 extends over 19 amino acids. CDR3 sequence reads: CATSPAMWDTLRGKETQYF. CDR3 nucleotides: TGTGCCACCAGTCCCGCGATGTGGGACACCCTCCGAGGGAAAGAGACCCAGTACTTC.

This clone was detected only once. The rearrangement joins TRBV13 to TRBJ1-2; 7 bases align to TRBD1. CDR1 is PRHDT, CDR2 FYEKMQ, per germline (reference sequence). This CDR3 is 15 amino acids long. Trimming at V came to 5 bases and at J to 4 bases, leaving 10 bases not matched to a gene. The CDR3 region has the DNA TGTGCCAGCAGCCGAGAAGGGGGCCCGGCCTATGGCTACACCTTC. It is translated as CASSREGGPAYGYTF. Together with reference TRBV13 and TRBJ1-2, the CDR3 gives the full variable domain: AAGVIQSPRHLIKEKRETATLKCYPIPRHDTVYWYQQGPGQDPQFLISFYEKMQSDKGSIPDRFSAQQFSDYHSELNMSSLELGDSALYFCASSREGGPAYGYTFGSGTRLTVV.

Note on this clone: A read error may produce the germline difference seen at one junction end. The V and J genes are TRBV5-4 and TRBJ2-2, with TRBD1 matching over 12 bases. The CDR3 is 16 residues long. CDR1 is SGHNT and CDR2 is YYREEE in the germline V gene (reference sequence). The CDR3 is CASSLEGQGAPGELFF. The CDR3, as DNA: TGTGCCAGCAGTTTGGAGGGACAGGGGGCGCCCGGGGAGCTGTTTTTT.

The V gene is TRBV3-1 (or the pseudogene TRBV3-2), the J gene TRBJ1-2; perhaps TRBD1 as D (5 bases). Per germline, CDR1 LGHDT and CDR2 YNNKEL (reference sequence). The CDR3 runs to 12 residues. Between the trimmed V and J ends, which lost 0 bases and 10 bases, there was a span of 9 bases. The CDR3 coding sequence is TGTGCCAGCAGCCAAGACCAGGGTATCTACACCTTC. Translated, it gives CASSQDQGIYTF.

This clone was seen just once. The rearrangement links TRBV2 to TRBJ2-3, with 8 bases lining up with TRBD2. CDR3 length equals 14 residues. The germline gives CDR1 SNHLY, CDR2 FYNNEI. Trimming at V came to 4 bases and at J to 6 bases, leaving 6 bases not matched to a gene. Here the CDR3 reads CASSASGSADTQYF. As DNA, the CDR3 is TGTGCCAGCAGTGCCAGCGGGAGCGCGGATACGCAGTATTTT.

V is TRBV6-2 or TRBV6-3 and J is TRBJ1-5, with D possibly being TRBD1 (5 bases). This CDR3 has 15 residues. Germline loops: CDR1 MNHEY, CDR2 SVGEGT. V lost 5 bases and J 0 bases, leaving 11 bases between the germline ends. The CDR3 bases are TGTGCCAGCAGTCCCGGACATTTTAGCAATCAGCCCCAGCATTTT. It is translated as CASSPGHFSNQPQHF.

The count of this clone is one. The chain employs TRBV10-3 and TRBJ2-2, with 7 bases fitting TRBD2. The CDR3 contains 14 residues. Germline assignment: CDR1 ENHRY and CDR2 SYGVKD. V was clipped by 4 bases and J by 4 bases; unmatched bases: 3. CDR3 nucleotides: TGTGCCATCAGTGGGGAGCGGGGCACCGGGGAGCTGTTTTTT. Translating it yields CAISGERGTGELFF.

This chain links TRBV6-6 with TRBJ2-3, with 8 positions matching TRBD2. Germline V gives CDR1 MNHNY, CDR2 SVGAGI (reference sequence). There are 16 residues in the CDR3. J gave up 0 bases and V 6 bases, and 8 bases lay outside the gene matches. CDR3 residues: CASSWGASGSTDTQYF. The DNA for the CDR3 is TGTGCCAGCAGCTGGGGGGCTAGCGGGAGCACAGATACGCAGTATTTT.

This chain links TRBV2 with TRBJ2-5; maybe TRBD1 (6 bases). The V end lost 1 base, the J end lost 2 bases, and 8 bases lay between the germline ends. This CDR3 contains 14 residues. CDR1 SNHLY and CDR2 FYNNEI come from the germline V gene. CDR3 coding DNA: TGTGCCAGCAGTGAAGGCAGGGGACAAGAGACCCAGTACTTC. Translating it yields CASSEGRGQETQYF. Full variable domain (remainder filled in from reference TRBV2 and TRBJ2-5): EPEVTQTPSHQVTQMGQEVILRCVPISNHLYFYWYRQILGQKVEFLVSFYNNEISEKSEIFDDQFSVERPDGSNFTLKIRSTKLEDSAMYFCASSEGRGQETQYFGPGTRLLVL.

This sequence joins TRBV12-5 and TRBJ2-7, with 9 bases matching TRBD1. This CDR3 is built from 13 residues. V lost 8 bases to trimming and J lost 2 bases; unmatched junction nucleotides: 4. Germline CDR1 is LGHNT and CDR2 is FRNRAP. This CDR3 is CASYRGPTYEQYF. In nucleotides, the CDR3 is TGTGCTAGTTACAGGGGGCCTACCTACGAGCAGTACTTC.

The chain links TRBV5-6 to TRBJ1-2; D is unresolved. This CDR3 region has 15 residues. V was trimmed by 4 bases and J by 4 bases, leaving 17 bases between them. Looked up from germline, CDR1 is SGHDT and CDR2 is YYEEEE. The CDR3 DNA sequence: TGTGCCAGCAGCCCGGTAGACTTGTCATCCTATGGCTACACCTTC. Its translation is CASSPVDLSSYGYTF. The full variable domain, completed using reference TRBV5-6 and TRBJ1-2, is DAGVTQSPTHLIKTRGQQVTLRCSPKSGHDTVSWYQQALGQGPQFIFQYYEEEERQRGNFPDRFSGHQFPNYSSELNVNALLLGDSALYLCASSPVDLSSYGYTFGSGTRLTVV.

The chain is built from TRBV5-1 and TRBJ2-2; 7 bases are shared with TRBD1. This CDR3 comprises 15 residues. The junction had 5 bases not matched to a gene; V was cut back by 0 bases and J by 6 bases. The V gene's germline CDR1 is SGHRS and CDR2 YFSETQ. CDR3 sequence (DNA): TGCGCCAGCAGCTTGGGATGGCAGGGGGCCGGGGAGCTGTTTTTT. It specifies CASSLGWQGAGELFF.

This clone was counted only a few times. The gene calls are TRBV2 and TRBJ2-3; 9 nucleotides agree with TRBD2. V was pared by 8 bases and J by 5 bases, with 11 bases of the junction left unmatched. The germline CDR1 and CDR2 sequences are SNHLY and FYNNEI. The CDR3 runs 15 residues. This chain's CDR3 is CASDWAGGPGDTQYF. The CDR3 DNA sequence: TGTGCCAGCGATTGGGCGGGGGGGCCAGGAGATACGCAGTATTTT.

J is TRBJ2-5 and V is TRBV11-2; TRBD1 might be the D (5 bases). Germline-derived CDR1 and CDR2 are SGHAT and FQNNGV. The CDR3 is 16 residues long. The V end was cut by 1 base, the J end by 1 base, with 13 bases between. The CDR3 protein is CASSLAPQGLQETQYF. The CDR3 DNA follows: TGTGCCAGCAGCTTAGCCCCCCAGGGCCTCCAAGAGACCCAGTACTTC. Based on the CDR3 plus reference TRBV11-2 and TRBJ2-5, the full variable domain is EAGVAQSPRYKIIEKRQSVAFWCNPISGHATLYWYQQILGQGPKLLIQFQNNGVVDDSQLPKDRFSAERLKGVDSTLKIQPAKLEDSAVYLCASSLAPQGLQETQYFGPGTRLLVL.

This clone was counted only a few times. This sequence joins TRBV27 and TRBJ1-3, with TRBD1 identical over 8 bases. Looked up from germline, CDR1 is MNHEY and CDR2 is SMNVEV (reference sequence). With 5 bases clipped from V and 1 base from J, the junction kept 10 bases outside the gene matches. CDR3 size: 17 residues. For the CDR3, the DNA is TGTGCCAGCAGTCCCAGATCAGGGGGCCCTTCTGGAAACACCATATATTTT. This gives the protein CASSPRSGGPSGNTIYF.

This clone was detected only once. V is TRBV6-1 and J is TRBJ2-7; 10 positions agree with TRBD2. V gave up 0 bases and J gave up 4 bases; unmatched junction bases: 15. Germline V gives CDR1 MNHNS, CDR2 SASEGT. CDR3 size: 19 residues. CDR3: CASSEATFFRTSGRYEQYF. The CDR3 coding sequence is TGTGCCAGCAGTGAAGCGACTTTTTTCAGGACTAGCGGAAGGTACGAGCAGTACTTC.

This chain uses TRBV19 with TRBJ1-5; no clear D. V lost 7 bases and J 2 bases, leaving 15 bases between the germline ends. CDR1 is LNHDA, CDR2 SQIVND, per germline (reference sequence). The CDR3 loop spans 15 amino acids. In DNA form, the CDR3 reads TGTGCCAGTACCCCCCCCCGGGTAGGCAATCAGCCCCAGCATTTT. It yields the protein CASTPPRVGNQPQHF.

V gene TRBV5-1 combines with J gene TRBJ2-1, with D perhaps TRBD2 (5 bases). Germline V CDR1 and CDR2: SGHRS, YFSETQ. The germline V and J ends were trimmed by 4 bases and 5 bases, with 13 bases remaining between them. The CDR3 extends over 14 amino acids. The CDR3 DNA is TGCGCCAGCAGCCGAGGGTCCTCTGACAATGAGCAGTTCTTC. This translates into CASSRGSSDNEQFF.

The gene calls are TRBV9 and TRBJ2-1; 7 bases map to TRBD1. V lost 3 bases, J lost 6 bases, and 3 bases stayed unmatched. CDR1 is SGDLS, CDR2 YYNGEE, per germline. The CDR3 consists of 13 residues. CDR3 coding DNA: TGTGCCAGCAGCGCCCGGACAGGCAATGAGCAGTTCTTC. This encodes CASSARTGNEQFF.

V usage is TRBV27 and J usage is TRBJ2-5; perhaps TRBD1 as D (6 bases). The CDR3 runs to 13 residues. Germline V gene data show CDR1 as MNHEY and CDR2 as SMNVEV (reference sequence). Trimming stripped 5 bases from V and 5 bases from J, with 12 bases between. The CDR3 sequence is CASSEQGRETQYF. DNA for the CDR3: TGTGCCAGCAGTGAACAGGGACGGGAGACCCAGTACTTC.

The CDR3 protein is CASSLDEPDTQYF. The CDR3 DNA reads as TGCGCCAGCAGCTTGGATGAGCCTGATACGCAGTATTTT. The V call is TRBV5-1, the J call TRBJ2-3; D not resolved. V was clipped by 0 bases and J by 6 bases, with 8 bases between them. The CDR3 loop spans 13 amino acids. Germline V gene sequence: CDR1 SGHRS, CDR2 YFSETQ. The full variable domain, with the rest looked up from reference TRBV5-1 and TRBJ2-3, is KAGVTQTPRYLIKTRGQQVTLSCSPISGHRSVSWYQQTPGQGLQFLFEYFSETQRNKGNFPGRFSGRQFSNSRSEMNVSTLELGDSALYLCASSLDEPDTQYFGPGTRLTVL.

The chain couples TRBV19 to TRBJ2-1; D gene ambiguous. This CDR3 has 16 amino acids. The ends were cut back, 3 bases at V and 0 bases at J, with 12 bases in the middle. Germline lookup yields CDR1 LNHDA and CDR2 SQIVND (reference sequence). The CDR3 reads CASSMVGYSSYNEQFF. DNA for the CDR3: TGTGCCAGTAGTATGGTCGGCTACAGCTCCTACAATGAGCAGTTCTTC.